This TCR beta chain comes out of a study of T cells in Graves' hyperthyroidism and ophthalmopathy (dated by TCRdb to 2018 to 2020). For the wider study: Peripheral blood samples were taken at the time of initial diagnosis, prior to any treatment. TCR V-J signatures able to tell the groups apart were searched for in a discovery cohort of 90 to 100 patients, of whom under 45 had Graves' ophthalmopathy and some 60 had stable Graves' hyperthyroidism. An independent validation cohort of some 18 hyperthyroidism patients and more than 15 patients who later progressed to ophthalmopathy tested prospective prediction of ophthalmopathy. For training and testing, the 100 patients in the discovery cohort were randomly divided in a 7:3 ratio. In over five Graves' hyperthyroidism patients, the study also compared T-cell repertoires from thyroid tissue with T-cell repertoires from blood. Once sampling was done, hyperthyroidism patients were given methimazole at a starting dose of 30 mg daily, whereas ophthalmopathy patients were given high-dose intravenous methylprednisolone. The paper reports TCR Vbeta CDR3 sequencing of about 140 peripheral blood samples: some 41 ophthalmopathy, about 75 hyperthyroidism and about 17 progressor patients. The paper as a whole reports these results and caveats: In validation, the model predicted progression to ophthalmopathy with approximately 71% sensitivity and roughly 75% specificity, a median of roughly seven months before onset. Most expanded thyroid clonotypes (frequency above 0.001) were also found in blood, which suggests that blood repertoires may mirror thyroid immune responses. Ophthalmopathy was separated from stable hyperthyroidism by a 13 V-J signature model, with around 90% sensitivity and about 81% specificity obtained in cross-validation and 80%/75% obtained in testing. No statistical method was used to set the sample size in advance, and investigators knew the group allocation.

This clonotype was observed many times. The antigen it binds to is not known. Base qualities are missing; no much larger clone stands one base away. The TCR beta CDR3 regions were amplified from the RNA transcripts. A first-round RT-PCR of the TCR CDR3 used the HTBI primer set with the Qiagen OneStep RT-PCR kit. Libraries were constructed in a second round of multiplex PCR, after which size selection and purification were carried out. Paired-end sequencing of the libraries was performed with 100 bp reads on an Illumina HiSeq2000. On the study's bioinformatics: SOAPnuke was used to process the raw data, throwing out any read that contained adapters or uncalled bases, had a mean Phred below 15, or lacked an exact constant-primer or identifier match. High-quality paired reads were merged with COPE v1.2.5, and unique nucleotide sequences were defined as clonotypes. MiTCR v1.1 was used to align the clonotypes against IMGT TRBV, TRBD and TRBJ reference segments. The analysis was restricted to V-J combinations with a frequency above 0.0001, which together covered about 99% of the repertoires. A TCS score was defined as the ratio of F50 (clonal expansion) to E x V (chaos), with BLOSUM62-based TCRdist applied between CDR3 peptides within each V-J. Welch's t-statistics and random forest reduced 500 to 550 V-J features to 10 to 15, which were used in a naive Bayes classifier (R e1071). TCRdb reanalyzed the raw reads on its own, using fastp at Q25 for trimming and MiXCR for clone calling, and kept in-frame beta chains. For every CDR3 protein sequence, its rows merge into one entry that carries the most common genes and DNA. What appears here as the V and J calls and clone size reflects TCRdb's work, not the paper's. Across this sample there are 300,000 to 350,000 distinct CDR3 sequences, with around a sixth seen only once. Of the sample, 15% to 17% falls within the top ten clones.

Ophthalmopathy patients had moderately to severely active disease, with a Clinical Activity Score of 3 or more, a NOSPECS grade of 4 or more, and a disease duration of less than 3 months. Patients with uncontrolled infections, other autoimmune diseases, pregnancy or lactation were excluded. Diagnoses relied on clinical symptoms, serum thyroxine and TRAb, thyroid ultrasound and orbital computed tomography. Ficoll-Paque density gradient centrifugation was used to isolate PBMCs from around 10 ml of fresh peripheral blood. Total RNA was extracted using Trizol reagent, and RNA quality was assessed on an Agilent 2100 Bioanalyzer. Trimming at the junction amounts to 6 bases on V and 7 bases on J, and the germline ends lie 16 bases apart. The CDR3, cysteine through phenylalanine, is 15 amino acids long. Of all the DNA, just the CDR3 is kept, 45 bases in frame from base 1. Via the germline V gene, CDR1 is ENHRY and CDR2 SYGVKD.

This sequence uses TRBV10-3 and TRBJ1-6; too little of a D gene remains to name it. This TCR was sampled from a woman in her forties with Graves' ophthalmopathy. The material sequenced was blood. The DNA sequence is TGTGCCATCAGAGGTCCCTTGGGAGAGAATTCACCCCTCCACTTT. It translates as CAIRGPLGENSPLHF.